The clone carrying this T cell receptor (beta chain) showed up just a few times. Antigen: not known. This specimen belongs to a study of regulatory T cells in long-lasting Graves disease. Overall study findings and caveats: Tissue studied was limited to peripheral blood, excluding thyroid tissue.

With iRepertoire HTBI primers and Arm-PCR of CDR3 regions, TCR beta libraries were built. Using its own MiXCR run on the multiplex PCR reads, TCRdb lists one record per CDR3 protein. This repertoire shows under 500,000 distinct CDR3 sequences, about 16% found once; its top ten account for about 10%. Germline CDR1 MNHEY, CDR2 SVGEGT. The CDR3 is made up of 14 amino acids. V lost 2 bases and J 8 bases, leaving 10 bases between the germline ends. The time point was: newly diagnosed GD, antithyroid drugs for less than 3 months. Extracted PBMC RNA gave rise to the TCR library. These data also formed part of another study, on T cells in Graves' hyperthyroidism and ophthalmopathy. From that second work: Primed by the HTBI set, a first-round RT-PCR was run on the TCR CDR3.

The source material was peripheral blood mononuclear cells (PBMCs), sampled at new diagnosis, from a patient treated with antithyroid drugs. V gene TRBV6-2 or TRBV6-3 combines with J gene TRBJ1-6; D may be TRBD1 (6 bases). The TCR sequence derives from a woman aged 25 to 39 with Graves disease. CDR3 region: CASSYTRTDSPLHF. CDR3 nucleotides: TGTGCCAGCAGTTACACCCGGACAGATTCACCCCTCCACTTT.